This T cell receptor beta chain emerged from a study of OX40 agonist ivuxolimab in advanced cancers. Study-level information: Three patients got partial responses; one had hepatocellular carcinoma and two had cutaneous melanoma.

As regards this clone: What it recognizes is unknown.

The protocol was immunoSEQ multiplex PCR, while the TCRdb copy is restricted to in-frame clones and leaves out a portion. The data contain under 150,000 clones, 90% of them singletons. Losses at the gene ends were 8 bases for V and 3 bases for J; bases not matched to a gene: 10. The germline V gene has CDR1 SNHLY and CDR2 FYNNEI. The CDR3 covers 15 residues. Study observations and caveats: Both CD4+ and CD8+ T cell populations in blood had undergone clonal expansion by week 6 at 0.1 to 3.0 mg/kg. The study found that CD8+ T cells averaged more expanded clones than CD4+.

The sample consisted of CD4+ or CD8+ T cells sorted from blood, taken in a trial of the OX40 agonist ivuxolimab. The receptor was derived from an adult with an advanced solid tumor such as melanoma, head and neck, liver or kidney cancer. The chain recombines TRBV2 with TRBJ2-1, with 7 positions matching TRBD2. The CDR3 spells CASPFVGGGYNEQFF. The DNA for the CDR3 is TGTGCCAGCCCGTTCGTGGGCGGGGGCTACAATGAGCAGTTCTTC.